Presented here are 16 T cell receptor beta chains from one specimen sequenced in a study of blood T cell repertoires in COVID-19. Data came from immunoSEQ multiplex PCR; TCRdb stores just in-frame clones and leaves some out. The table includes more than 200,000 clones, around nine tenths detected once. Sequences were obtained from PBMCs or T cells enriched from blood (not recorded which). These receptors were taken from a woman in her forties or fifties who had recovered from COVID-19.

The gene calls are TRBV2 and TRBJ2-5, with D possibly matching TRBD2 (5 bases). The germline V gene encodes CDR1 SNHLY and CDR2 FYNNEI. Trimming left V 6 bases short and J 5 bases short, with 13 bases between. CDR3 length: 13 residues. The CDR3 sequence is CASRGLPGETQYF. The CDR3 DNA reads as TGTGCCAGCAGAGGACTCCCGGGGGAGACCCAGTACTTC.

The chain employs TRBV6-5 and TRBJ1-2; 7 bases are a match to TRBD1. Unmatched junction bases numbered 9, after V lost 7 bases and J lost 4 bases. The CDR3 sequence is 14 residues long. Germline assignment: CDR1 MNHEY and CDR2 SVGAGI. The CDR3 spells CASTRQGSIYGYTF. The CDR3 nucleotides read TGTGCCAGCACCAGACAGGGATCCATCTATGGCTACACCTTC.

This chain uses TRBV21-1 with TRBJ2-1; the table calls TRBD2, which could not be checked here. TRBV21-1 is described as a pseudogene. The CDR3 has 20 residues. Here the CDR3 DNA reads TGTGCCAGCAGCAAATTAGGGCTAGCGGGAGTCCTATCCGAAGAGCATGAGCAGTTCTTC. This codes for CASSKLGLAGVLSEEHEQFF.

This chain connects TRBV7-6 to TRBJ2-5; 8 nucleotides agree with TRBD2. V trimming: 3 bases; J trimming: 1 base; junction bases outside the gene matches: 1. Germline V lookup: CDR1 SGHVS, CDR2 FNYEAQ. The CDR3 is made up of 14 amino acids. The CDR3 nucleotides are TGTGCCAGCAGCTTCCTAGCGGGCCAAGAGACCCAGTACTTC. Its protein product is CASSFLAGQETQYF.

In DNA, the CDR3 is TGTGCCAGCACTCTAAGACCGGGAACTAACACTGAAGCTTTCTTT. Protein product: CASTLRPGTNTEAFF. The chain carries TRBV28 and TRBJ1-1; D not resolved. Germline assignment: CDR1 MDHEN and CDR2 SYDVKM. This CDR3 has 15 amino acids. The ends were cut back, 7 bases at V and 2 bases at J, with 17 bases in the middle.

The chain carries TRBV5-4 and TRBJ2-7; 8 bases map to TRBD1. This CDR3 region has 13 residues. Germline lookup yields CDR1 SGHNT and CDR2 YYREEE (reference sequence). The ends lost 4 bases at V and 6 bases at J; junction bases unmatched: 6. CDR3 sequence reads: CASSSSGGIEQYF. The CDR3 DNA reads TGTGCCAGCAGCAGTTCAGGGGGCATCGAGCAGTACTTC.

V usage is TRBV10-3 and J usage is TRBJ2-7; 7 bases agree with TRBD2. The trim removed 7 bases at V and 0 bases at J, leaving 3 bases unmatched. In germline, CDR1 is ENHRY, CDR2 SYGVKD. CDR3 length equals 13 residues. This CDR3 reads CAITAGSSYEQYF. DNA of the CDR3: TGTGCCATCACAGCGGGGAGCTCCTACGAGCAGTACTTC.

Remarks on this clone: The identical CDR3 is also encoded by other nucleotide sequences in the sample. V usage is TRBV7-6 and J usage is TRBJ1-5; D ambiguous. In germline, CDR1 is SGHVS, CDR2 FNYEAQ. V lost 1 base and J 4 bases, leaving 5 bases between the germline ends. The length of the CDR3 is 13 residues. The CDR3 sequence is CASSLGRNQPQHF. DNA for the CDR3: TGTGCCAGCAGCTTAGGTCGGAATCAGCCCCAGCATTTT. The full variable domain, with the rest looked up from reference TRBV7-6 and TRBJ1-5, is GAGVSQSPRYKVTKRGQDVALRCDPISGHVSLYWYRQALGQGPEFLTYFNYEAQQDKSGLPNDRFSAERPEGSISTLTIQRTEQRDSAMYRCASSLGRNQPQHFGDGTRLSIL.

This rearrangement joins TRBV27 to TRBJ2-5; 7 bases are shared with TRBD1. With V trimmed by 2 bases and J by 4 bases, 1 base remained unmatched. The CDR3 totals 13 residues. CDR1 and CDR2 from the germline V gene are MNHEY and SMNVEV (reference sequence). The CDR3 is CASSLNRGETQYF. CDR3 nucleotide sequence: TGTGCCAGCAGTTTAAACAGGGGAGAGACCCAGTACTTC.

J is TRBJ2-7 and V is TRBV30, with D tentatively TRBD1 (6 bases). The CDR3 contains 12 residues. Germline CDR1 is GTSNPN and CDR2 is SVGIG (reference sequence). Trimming removed 1 base at V and 3 bases at J, with 7 bases between. The CDR3 is CAWSADSYEQYF. CDR3 nucleotide sequence: TGTGCCTGGAGTGCGGACAGCTACGAGCAGTACTTC.

The chain employs TRBV5-1 and TRBJ2-2, with a tentative D call TRBD1 (5 bases). The CDR3 consists of 14 residues. Germline loops: CDR1 SGHRS, CDR2 YFSETQ. V was cut by 2 bases and J by 7 bases, with 12 bases left in between. The chain's CDR3 is CASSFGASSGELFF. CDR3 DNA sequence: TGCGCCAGCAGCTTTGGGGCCTCTAGCGGGGAGCTGTTTTTT.

This clone was seen just once. The V and J genes are TRBV6-2 or TRBV6-3 and TRBJ2-7; 7 bases match TRBD1. V lost 6 bases and J lost 6; bases outside the gene matches: 2. The CDR3 spans 11 residues. Per germline, CDR1 MNHEY and CDR2 SVGEGT. CDR3 sequence: CASSRQGEQYF. CDR3 in DNA: TGTGCCAGCAGCCGACAGGGCGAGCAGTACTTC.

V usage is TRBV7-8 and J usage is TRBJ2-7; 7 bases line up with TRBD2. Looked up from germline, CDR1 is SGHVS and CDR2 is FQNEAQ. The V segment lost 2 bases and the J segment 3 bases; nucleotides outside the gene matches: 10. There are 16 residues in the CDR3. The CDR3 bases are TGTGCCAGCAGCTTAAACCCAATTACTAGCGACTACGAGCAGTACTTC. It specifies CASSLNPITSDYEQYF.

This chain uses TRBV6-1 with TRBJ2-7; D gene unclear. The germline CDR1 and CDR2 sequences are MNHNS and SASEGT. V shed 1 base and J shed 5 bases, with 9 bases lying between them. The CDR3 covers 13 residues. The CDR3 bases are TGTGCCAGCAGTGAAGGTCCGCGGAACGAGCAGTACTTC. Its translation is CASSEGPRNEQYF.

The chain joins TRBV9 to TRBJ1-2; no firm D call. CDR1 and CDR2 (germline): SGDLS, YYNGEE. This CDR3 comprises 16 residues. V gave up 3 bases and J gave up 7 bases, with 22 bases separating them. CDR3 nucleotide sequence: TGTGCCAGCAGCGGGACCGGGAACACCGCTTTAATTGGCTACACCTTC. This codes for CASSGTGNTALIGYTF.

V gene TRBV3-1 (or the pseudogene TRBV3-2) combines with J gene TRBJ1-1, with unresolved D. This CDR3 comprises 15 residues. Trimming stripped 7 bases from V and 0 bases from J, with 15 bases between. Germline CDR1 is LGHDT and CDR2 is YNNKEL (reference sequence). The CDR3 sequence: CASKRTTLMNTEAFF. The CDR3 nucleotides read TGTGCCAGCAAGAGGACTACACTGATGAACACTGAAGCTTTCTTT.